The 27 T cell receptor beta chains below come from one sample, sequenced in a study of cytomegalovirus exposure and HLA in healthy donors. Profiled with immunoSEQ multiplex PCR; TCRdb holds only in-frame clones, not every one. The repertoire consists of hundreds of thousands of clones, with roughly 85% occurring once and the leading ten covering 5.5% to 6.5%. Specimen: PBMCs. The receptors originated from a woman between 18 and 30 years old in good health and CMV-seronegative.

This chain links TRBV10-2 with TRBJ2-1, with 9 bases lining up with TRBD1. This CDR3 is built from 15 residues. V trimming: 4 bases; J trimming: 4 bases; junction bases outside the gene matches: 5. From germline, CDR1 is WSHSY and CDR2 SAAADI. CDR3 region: CASSGPGQGYNEQFF. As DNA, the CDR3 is TGCGCCAGCAGTGGACCGGGACAGGGTTACAATGAGCAGTTCTTC.

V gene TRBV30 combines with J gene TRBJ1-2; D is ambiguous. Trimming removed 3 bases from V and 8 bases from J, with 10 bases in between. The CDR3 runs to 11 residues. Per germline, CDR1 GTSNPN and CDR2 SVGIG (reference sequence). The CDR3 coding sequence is TGTGCCTGGAGCAGCTACTTAGGCTACACCTTC. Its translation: CAWSSYLGYTF. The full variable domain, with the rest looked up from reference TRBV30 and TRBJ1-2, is SQTIHQWPATLVQPVGSPLSLECTVEGTSNPNLYWYRQAAGRGLQLLFYSVGIGQISSEVPQNLSASRPQDRQFILSSKKLLLSDSGFYLCAWSSYLGYTFGSGTRLTVV.

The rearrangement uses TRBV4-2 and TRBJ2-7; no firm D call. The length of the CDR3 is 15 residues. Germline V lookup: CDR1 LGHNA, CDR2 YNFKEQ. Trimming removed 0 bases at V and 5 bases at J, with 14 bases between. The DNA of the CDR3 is TGTGCCAGCAGCCAAGAGGTAGGCATTCGGGACGAGCAGTACTTC. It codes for CASSQEVGIRDEQYF.

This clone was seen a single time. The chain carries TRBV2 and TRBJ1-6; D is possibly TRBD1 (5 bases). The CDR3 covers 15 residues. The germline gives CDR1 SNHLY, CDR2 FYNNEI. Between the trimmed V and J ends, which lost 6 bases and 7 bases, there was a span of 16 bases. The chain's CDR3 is CASRVQGGTNSPLHF. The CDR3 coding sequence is TGTGCCAGCAGGGTCCAGGGAGGAACGAATTCACCCCTCCACTTT.

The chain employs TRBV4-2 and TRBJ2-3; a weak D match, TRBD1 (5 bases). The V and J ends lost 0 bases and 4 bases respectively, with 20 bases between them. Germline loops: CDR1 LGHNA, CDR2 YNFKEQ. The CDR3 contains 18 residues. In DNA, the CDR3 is TGTGCCAGCAGCCAAGATGGTACGAACGGCTGGGGCGCAGATACGCAGTATTTT. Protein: CASSQDGTNGWGADTQYF.

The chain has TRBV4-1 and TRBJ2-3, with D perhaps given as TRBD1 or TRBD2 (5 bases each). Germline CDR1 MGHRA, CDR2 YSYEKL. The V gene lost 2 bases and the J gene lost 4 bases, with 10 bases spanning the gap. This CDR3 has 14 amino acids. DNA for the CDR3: TGCGCCAGCAGCCAACGGGACCCCGCAGATACGCAGTATTTT. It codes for CASSQRDPADTQYF.

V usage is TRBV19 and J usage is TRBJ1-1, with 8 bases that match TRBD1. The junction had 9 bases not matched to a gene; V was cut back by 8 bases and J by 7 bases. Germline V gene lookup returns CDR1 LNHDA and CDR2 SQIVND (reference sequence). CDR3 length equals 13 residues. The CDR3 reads CASWEQGVGEAFF. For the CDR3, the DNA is TGTGCCAGTTGGGAACAGGGGGTCGGTGAAGCTTTCTTT.

CDR3 loop: CASSLQGFSYEQYF. The CDR3, as DNA: TGTGCCAGCAGTTTACAGGGCTTCAGCTACGAGCAGTACTTC. J is TRBJ2-7 and V is TRBV11-2; tentative D call: TRBD1 (6 bases). The CDR3 contains 14 residues. Trimming pared 6 bases from V and 3 bases from J, leaving 15 bases between. Germline V gives CDR1 SGHAT, CDR2 FQNNGV.

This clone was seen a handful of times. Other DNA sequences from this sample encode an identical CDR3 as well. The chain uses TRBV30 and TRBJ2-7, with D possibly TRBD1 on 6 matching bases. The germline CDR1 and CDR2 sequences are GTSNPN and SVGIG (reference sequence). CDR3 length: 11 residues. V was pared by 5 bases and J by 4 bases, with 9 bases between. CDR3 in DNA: TGTGCCTGGTCAGGGGCATACGAGCAGTACTTC. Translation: CAWSGAYEQYF.

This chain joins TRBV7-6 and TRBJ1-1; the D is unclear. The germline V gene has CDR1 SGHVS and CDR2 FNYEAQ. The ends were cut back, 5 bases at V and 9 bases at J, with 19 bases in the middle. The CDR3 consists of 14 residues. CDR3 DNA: TGTGCCAGCAGCCCTAGGGTGGATACCCCTAAAGCTTTCTTT. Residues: CASSPRVDTPKAFF. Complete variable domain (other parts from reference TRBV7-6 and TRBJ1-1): GAGVSQSPRYKVTKRGQDVALRCDPISGHVSLYWYRQALGQGPEFLTYFNYEAQQDKSGLPNDRFSAERPEGSISTLTIQRTEQRDSAMYRCASSPRVDTPKAFFGQGTRLTVV.

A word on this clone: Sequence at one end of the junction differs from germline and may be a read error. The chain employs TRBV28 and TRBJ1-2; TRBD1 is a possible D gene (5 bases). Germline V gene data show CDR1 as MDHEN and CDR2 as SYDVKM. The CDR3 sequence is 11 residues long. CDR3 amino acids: CASSTPGTSFF. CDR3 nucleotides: TGTGCCAGCAGTACACCCGGGACGTCATTCTTC.

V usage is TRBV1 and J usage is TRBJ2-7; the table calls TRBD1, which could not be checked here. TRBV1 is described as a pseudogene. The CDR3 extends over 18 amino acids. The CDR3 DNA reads TGCACCAGCAGCTGTCTCTCCCTGAACGGACGTGGGGCGTACGAGCAGTACTTC. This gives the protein CTSSCLSLNGRGAYEQYF.

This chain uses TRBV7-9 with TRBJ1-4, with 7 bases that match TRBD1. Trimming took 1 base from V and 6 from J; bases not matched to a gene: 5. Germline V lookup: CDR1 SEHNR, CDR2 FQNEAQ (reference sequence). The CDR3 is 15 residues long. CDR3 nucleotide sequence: TGTGCCAGCAGCTTAGGACAGGGATACGATGAAAAACTGTTTTTT. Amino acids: CASSLGQGYDEKLFF.

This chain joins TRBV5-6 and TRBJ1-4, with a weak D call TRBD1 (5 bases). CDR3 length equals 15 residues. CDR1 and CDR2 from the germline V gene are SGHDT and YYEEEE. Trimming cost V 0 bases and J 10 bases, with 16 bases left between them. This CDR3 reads CASSLAGGPRGKLFF. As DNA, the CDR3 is TGTGCCAGCAGCTTGGCCGGGGGACCTCGCGGAAAACTGTTTTTT.

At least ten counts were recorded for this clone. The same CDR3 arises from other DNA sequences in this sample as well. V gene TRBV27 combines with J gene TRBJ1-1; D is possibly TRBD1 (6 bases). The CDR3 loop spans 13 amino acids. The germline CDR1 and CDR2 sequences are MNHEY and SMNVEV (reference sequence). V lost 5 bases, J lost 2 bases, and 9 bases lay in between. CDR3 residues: CASSQQGNTEAFF. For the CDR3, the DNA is TGTGCCAGCAGTCAACAGGGTAACACTGAAGCTTTCTTT.

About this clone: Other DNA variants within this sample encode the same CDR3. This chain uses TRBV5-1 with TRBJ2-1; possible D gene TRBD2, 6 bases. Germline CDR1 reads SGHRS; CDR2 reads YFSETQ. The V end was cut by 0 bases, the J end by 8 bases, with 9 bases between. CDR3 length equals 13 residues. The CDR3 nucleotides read TGCGCCAGCAGCTTGGGGAGGGACGATGAGCAGTTCTTC. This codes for CASSLGRDDEQFF.

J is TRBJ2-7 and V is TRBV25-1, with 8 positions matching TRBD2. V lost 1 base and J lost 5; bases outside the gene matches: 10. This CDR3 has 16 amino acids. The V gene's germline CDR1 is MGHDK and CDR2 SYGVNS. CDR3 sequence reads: CASSEFGASGWNEQYF. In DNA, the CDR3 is TGTGCCAGCAGTGAATTTGGGGCTAGCGGGTGGAACGAGCAGTACTTC.

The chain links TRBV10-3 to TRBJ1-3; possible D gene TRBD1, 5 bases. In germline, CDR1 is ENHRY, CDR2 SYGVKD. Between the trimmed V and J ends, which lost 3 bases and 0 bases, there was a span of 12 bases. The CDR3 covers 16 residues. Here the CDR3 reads CAISDPGQSSGNTIYF. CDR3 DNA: TGTGCCATCAGTGACCCAGGGCAGAGCTCTGGAAACACCATATATTTT.

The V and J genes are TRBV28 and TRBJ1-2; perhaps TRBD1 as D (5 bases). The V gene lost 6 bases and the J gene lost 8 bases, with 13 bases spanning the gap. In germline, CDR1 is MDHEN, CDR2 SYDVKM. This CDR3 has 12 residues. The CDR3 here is CASSSGFGGYTF. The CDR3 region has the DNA TGTGCCAGCAGCTCAGGGTTTGGGGGCTACACCTTC.

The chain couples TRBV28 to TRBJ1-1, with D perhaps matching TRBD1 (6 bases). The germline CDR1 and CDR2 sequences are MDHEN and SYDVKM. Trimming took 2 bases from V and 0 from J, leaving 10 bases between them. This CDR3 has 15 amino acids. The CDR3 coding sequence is TGTGCCAGCAGTTTACAGGGGACCCTGAACACTGAAGCTTTCTTT. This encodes CASSLQGTLNTEAFF.

The chain's CDR3 is CASSSTPGTERYTDTQYF. As DNA, the CDR3 is TGCGCCAGCAGCTCTACCCCCGGGACAGAGCGTTACACAGATACGCAGTATTTT. The J gene is TRBJ2-3, the V gene TRBV5-1, with TRBD1 matching 7 bases. The CDR3 is made up of 18 amino acids. Germline CDR1 is SGHRS and CDR2 is YFSETQ. Trimming removed 3 bases from V and 2 bases from J; junction bases left unmatched: 15.

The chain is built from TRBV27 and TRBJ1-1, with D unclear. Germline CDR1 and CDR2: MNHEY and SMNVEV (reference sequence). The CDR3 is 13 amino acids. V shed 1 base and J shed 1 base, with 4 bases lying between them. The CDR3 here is CASSLWGNTEAFF. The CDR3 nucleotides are TGTGCCAGCAGTTTATGGGGGAACACTGAAGCTTTCTTT.

CDR3 region: CASSLWPNTEAFF. Written as DNA, the CDR3 is TGTGCCAGCAGCCTTTGGCCGAACACTGAAGCTTTCTTT. The V gene is TRBV9, the J gene TRBJ1-1; D gene uncertain. Trimming removed 4 bases from V and 1 base from J, with 8 bases in between. This CDR3 is built from 13 residues. Germline CDR1 reads SGDLS; CDR2 reads YYNGEE.

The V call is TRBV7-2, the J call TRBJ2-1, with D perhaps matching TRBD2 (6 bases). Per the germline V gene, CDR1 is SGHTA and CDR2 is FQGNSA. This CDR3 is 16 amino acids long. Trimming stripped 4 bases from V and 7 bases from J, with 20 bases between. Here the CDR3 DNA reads TGTGCCAGCAGCTCGCCGGGACTTCCCCCTAGGAATGAGCAGTTCTTC. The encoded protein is CASSSPGLPPRNEQFF.

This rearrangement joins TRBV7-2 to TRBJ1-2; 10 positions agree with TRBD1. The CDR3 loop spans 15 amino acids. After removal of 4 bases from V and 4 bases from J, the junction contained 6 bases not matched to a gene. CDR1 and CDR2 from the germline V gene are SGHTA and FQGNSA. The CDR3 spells CASSSRTGGTYGYTF. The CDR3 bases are TGTGCCAGCAGCTCACGGACAGGGGGGACCTATGGCTACACCTTC.

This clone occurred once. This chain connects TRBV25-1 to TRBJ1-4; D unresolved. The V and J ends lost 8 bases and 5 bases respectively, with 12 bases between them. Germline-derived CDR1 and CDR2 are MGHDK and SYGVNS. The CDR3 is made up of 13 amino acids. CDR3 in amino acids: CASSRISNEKLFF. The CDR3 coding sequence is TGTGCCAGCTCCCGCATCAGCAATGAAAAACTGTTTTTT. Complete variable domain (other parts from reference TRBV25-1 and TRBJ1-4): EADIYQTPRYLVIGTGKKITLECSQTMGHDKMYWYQQDPGMELHLIHYSYGVNSTEKGDLSSESTVSRIRTEHFPLTLESARPSHTSQYLCASSRISNEKLFFGSGTQLSVL.

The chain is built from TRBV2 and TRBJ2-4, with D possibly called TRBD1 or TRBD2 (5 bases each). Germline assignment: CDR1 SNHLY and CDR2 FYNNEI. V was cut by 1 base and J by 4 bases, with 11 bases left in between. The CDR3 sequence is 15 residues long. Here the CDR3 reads CASSEEWGWKNIQYF. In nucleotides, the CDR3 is TGTGCCAGCAGTGAAGAATGGGGGTGGAAAAACATTCAGTACTTC.